The 7 T cell receptor beta chains below all came from one sample that was sequenced in a study of CD4 T cells in relation to SARS-CoV-2 and coronaviruses. The data were produced by immunoSEQ multiplex PCR, yet TCRdb's version contains in-frame clones alone and is incomplete. The data contain about 65,000 clones, about nine tenths of them singletons. Unexposed donor CD4+ T cells date from about 2011-2018, before the COVID-19 pandemic. The sample comprised memory CD4+ T cells from PBMCs. These TCRs come from a human donor in good health.

This chain links TRBV5-4 with TRBJ2-7; TRBD1 matches 9 bases. Germline V gives CDR1 SGHNT, CDR2 YYREEE (reference sequence). The J segment lost 7 bases and the V segment lost 3 bases, leaving 11 bases of the junction unmatched. The CDR3 runs to 15 residues. CDR3 in DNA: TGTGCCAGCAGCTCACGGGACAGGGCTAGTATGGAGCAGTACTTC. It is translated as CASSSRDRASMEQYF.

A single count supports this clone. The rearrangement uses TRBV20-1 and TRBJ1-5; no reliable D call. The V gene lost 5 bases and the J gene lost 1 base, with 9 bases spanning the gap. The CDR3 length is 13 residues. Germline assignment: CDR1 DFQATT and CDR2 SNEGSKA (reference sequence). CDR3 nucleotide sequence: TGCAGTGCTCGTGGTGGGAGCAATCAGCCCCAGCATTTT. It yields the protein CSARGGSNQPQHF.

V is TRBV24-1 and J is TRBJ2-3, with unresolved D. The CDR3 sequence is 14 residues long. Germline CDR1 reads KGHDR; CDR2 reads SFDVKD. Trimming pared 5 bases from V and 1 base from J, leaving 9 bases between. The DNA for the CDR3 is TGTGCCACCAGTGGGGAAGCTGGCACAGATACGCAGTATTTT. This sequence encodes CATSGEAGTDTQYF.

This clone came up once. The chain uses TRBV7-9 and TRBJ1-2; 7 bases align to TRBD1. V was pared by 5 bases and J by 5 bases, with 5 bases of the junction left unmatched. Germline assignment: CDR1 SEHNR and CDR2 FQNEAQ (reference sequence). The CDR3 is 13 amino acids. Here the CDR3 reads CASSRGTEYGYTF. The CDR3 DNA is TGTGCCAGCAGCCGCGGGACAGAATATGGCTACACCTTC.

The chain links TRBV6-5 to TRBJ1-2, with a weak D call TRBD1 (6 bases). This CDR3 has 15 amino acids. Germline assignment: CDR1 MNHEY and CDR2 SVGAGI. Trimming took 6 bases from V and 11 from J, leaving 25 bases between them. The CDR3 nucleotides read TGTGCCAGCAGCCAAAGGGGGGCGACCATGAGTGGGTACACCTTC. This gives the protein CASSQRGATMSGYTF.

The chain recombines TRBV11-2 with TRBJ1-1, with 8 bases matching TRBD1. With 3 bases clipped from V and 4 bases from J, the junction kept 10 bases outside the gene matches. Per the germline V gene, CDR1 is SGHAT and CDR2 is FQNNGV. The CDR3 is 16 amino acids. CDR3 region: CASSFPADRVFTEAFF. Written as DNA, the CDR3 is TGTGCCAGCAGCTTTCCCGCGGACAGGGTGTTCACTGAAGCTTTCTTT. The full variable domain, rest sourced from reference TRBV11-2 and TRBJ1-1, is EAGVAQSPRYKIIEKRQSVAFWCNPISGHATLYWYQQILGQGPKLLIQFQNNGVVDDSQLPKDRFSAERLKGVDSTLKIQPAKLEDSAVYLCASSFPADRVFTEAFFGQGTRLTVV.

The chain uses TRBV3-1 (or the pseudogene TRBV3-2) and TRBJ1-1, with D unresolved. Trimming took off 3 bases at V and 3 bases at J, with 8 bases between the two ends. The germline CDR1 and CDR2 sequences are LGHDT and YNNKEL (reference sequence). The CDR3 is 13 amino acids. As DNA, the CDR3 is TGTGCCAGCAGCCAGAGAGCGGACACTGAAGCTTTCTTT. Encoded protein: CASSQRADTEAFF.